This paragraph covers one T cell receptor beta chain sequence. Its specificity is unknown. This entry is derived from a study of cytomegalovirus exposure and HLA in healthy donors. The PCR employed 60 Vbeta primers together with 13 Jbeta primers. This table comes from immunoSEQ multiplex PCR, and its TCRdb copy is limited to in-frame clones, with some not included. The sample holds 150,000 or so clones, approximately 82% seen once. General observations from the study: Another analysis was done later, and it associated around 15,000 TCR beta sequences with HLA alleles at 0.05 false discovery rate. Analysis was carried out at a later point, and it linked a missense DCLRE1C variant to TCR beta V- and J-gene trimming.

Sequencing input: PBMCs. This clonotype was sampled from a man aged 18 to 30 in good health and CMV-seropositive.

The DNA for the CDR3 is TGTGCCAGCAGCGCCCCCGCCTCCCGGGGGAACTATGGCTACACCTTC. Translation: CASSAPASRGNYGYTF. V and J are TRBV5-6 and TRBJ1-2, with a tentative D call TRBD1 (5 bases). The V end lost 4 bases, the J end lost 2 bases, and 18 bases lay between the germline ends. CDR1 and CDR2 (germline): SGHDT, YYEEEE. The CDR3 contains 16 residues.